This TCR beta chain was retrieved from a study of blood T cell repertoires in COVID-19. The CDR3 runs to 13 residues. In germline, CDR1 is GTSNPN, CDR2 SVGIG (reference sequence). The V gene end was trimmed by 5 bases and the J gene end by 4 bases; junction bases not matched to a gene: 7. Original methodology: Using reference gene primer amplification, nucleated cell counts were estimated. The assay was immunoSEQ multiplex PCR, and TCRdb's table has in-frame clones only and misses some. D and trimming were read from the DNA, whereas the V and J calls and clone size are those reported in that table. Found here are more than 85,000 clones, about 79% of them singletons; the top ten hold approximately 16%. This clone was detected only a few times.

The genes are TRBV30 and TRBJ1-2; the match to TRBD1 covers 7 bases. The receptor's source is a woman aged 80 or over with active or convalescent COVID-19. The sample was peripheral blood. The CDR3 spells CAWARDRPYGYTF. CDR3 sequence (DNA): TGTGCCTGGGCCCGGGACAGACCCTATGGCTACACCTTC.